Following are 10 T cell receptor beta chains from one sample sequenced in a study of PD-1 blockade in classical Hodgkin lymphoma. The sample's time point: newly diagnosed, previously untreated cHL patient sample. Magnetic depletion of unwanted cells isolated CD4+ T cells from thawed PBMCs. Measured with immunoSEQ multiplex PCR; TCRdb has only the in-frame clones, and not every one. The table shows more than 25,000 clones, with 80% to 90% occurring only once. Sample: CD4+ T cells from blood. Source of these receptors: a human donor with classical Hodgkin lymphoma.

The chain is built from TRBV7-2 and TRBJ2-5; D gene uncertain. V lost 5 bases and J 5 bases, leaving 15 bases between the germline ends. The CDR3 contains 14 residues. CDR1 is SGHTA and CDR2 is FQGNSA in the germline V gene. CDR3 sequence: CASSPPPLGETQYF. The CDR3 DNA follows: TGTGCCAGCAGCCCGCCCCCTCTGGGTGAGACCCAGTACTTC. Full variable domain (outside the CDR3, taken from reference TRBV7-2 and TRBJ2-5): GAGVSQSPSNKVTEKGKDVELRCDPISGHTALYWYRQSLGQGLEFLIYFQGNSAPDKSGLPSDRFSAERTGGSVSTLTIQRTQQEDSAVYLCASSPPPLGETQYFGPGTRLLVL.

The V call is TRBV6-5, the J call TRBJ1-4; TRBD1 matches 8 bases. Losses at the gene ends were 8 bases for V and 8 bases for J; bases not matched to a gene: 10. From germline, CDR1 is MNHEY and CDR2 SVGAGI. This CDR3 contains 14 residues. The CDR3 protein is CASHPGQAGEKLFF. The CDR3 DNA is TGTGCCAGCCACCCGGGACAGGCGGGAGAAAAACTGTTTTTT.

The chain recombines TRBV5-4 with TRBJ2-4, with TRBD1 matching 8 bases. Per the germline V gene, CDR1 is SGHNT and CDR2 is YYREEE (reference sequence). This CDR3 is 15 amino acids long. V lost 4 bases to trimming and J lost 8 bases; unmatched junction nucleotides: 11. Here the CDR3 DNA reads TGTGCCAGCAGCGACCAACAGGGGGTTGGCGACATTCAGTACTTC. This sequence encodes CASSDQQGVGDIQYF.

This clone was recorded a few times. The V gene is TRBV6-5, the J gene TRBJ1-2, with 9 bases matching TRBD1. The CDR3 is made up of 14 amino acids. The V segment lost 6 bases and the J segment 2 bases; nucleotides outside the gene matches: 4. Germline V gene lookup returns CDR1 MNHEY and CDR2 SVGAGI. The CDR3 nucleotides read TGTGCCAGCAGAGGGACAGGGTCAAACTATGGCTACACCTTC. It specifies CASRGTGSNYGYTF.

This clone was counted once. This rearrangement joins TRBV5-1 to TRBJ2-2; 8 nucleotides align to TRBD1. Germline V lookup: CDR1 SGHRS, CDR2 YFSETQ. The CDR3 covers 14 residues. The V and J ends lost 2 bases and 7 bases, in that order; junction bases with no gene match: 4. CDR3 sequence: CASSFQGASGELFF. CDR3 in DNA: TGCGCCAGCAGCTTTCAGGGGGCTAGCGGGGAGCTGTTTTTT.

On this clone itself: The same CDR3 is also encoded by other DNA sequences in this sample. The chain couples TRBV19 to TRBJ2-7; 10 bases fit TRBD1. The ends lost 5 bases at V and 3 bases at J; junction bases unmatched: 4. CDR3 length: 14 amino acids. Germline V gene sequence: CDR1 LNHDA, CDR2 SQIVND (reference sequence). DNA for the CDR3: TGTGCCAGTAGTCGGACAGGGGGACTCTACGAGCAGTACTTC. Encoded protein: CASSRTGGLYEQYF.

CDR3 sequence: CASSPGMGLETQYF. The CDR3, as DNA: TGTGCCAGCTCACCCGGAATGGGCCTCGAGACCCAGTACTTC. This chain joins TRBV18 and TRBJ2-5; no clear D. The CDR3 covers 14 residues. V lost 3 bases and J lost 5, with 13 bases in between. Germline loops: CDR1 KGHSH, CDR2 LQKENI. The variable domain in full, with the rest retrieved from reference TRBV18 and TRBJ2-5, is NAGVMQNPRHLVRRRGQEARLRCSPMKGHSHVYWYRQLPEEGLKFMVYLQKENIIDESGMPKERFSAEFPKEGPSILRIQQVVRGDSAAYFCASSPGMGLETQYFGPGTRLLVL.

The chain carries TRBV9 and TRBJ2-1, with 8 bases matching TRBD2. J lost 10 bases, V lost 0 bases, and 6 bases had no gene match. The CDR3 consists of 14 residues. Germline lookup yields CDR1 SGDLS and CDR2 YYNGEE. The DNA for the CDR3 is TGTGCCAGCAGCGTAGGGACTAGCTTCCAGGAGCAGTTCTTC. It encodes CASSVGTSFQEQFF.

This chain connects TRBV6-9 to TRBJ2-7; no clear D gene. This CDR3 has 14 residues. Germline V gene data show CDR1 as MNHGY and CDR2 as SVAAGI. V was trimmed by 4 bases and J by 6 bases, leaving 16 bases between them. Here the CDR3 DNA reads TGTGCCAGCAGTTGTCGGGCCTCCCACCCCGAGCAGTACTTC. Translating gives CASSCRASHPEQYF.

The J gene is TRBJ2-7, the V gene TRBV7-8; D is undetermined. V was cut by 4 bases and J by 3 bases, with 7 bases left in between. The germline V gene has CDR1 SGHVS and CDR2 FQNEAQ. The CDR3 extends over 12 amino acids. In DNA form, the CDR3 reads TGTGCCAGCAGCTCGAACAGCTACGAGCAGTACTTC. Residues: CASSSNSYEQYF.